This passage covers 4 T cell receptor beta chains from one sample sequenced in a study of CD8 T cells in Susac syndrome (dated by TCRdb to between 2018 and 2021). Libraries were built with the immunoSEQ multiplex PCR assay. RNA was extracted with the RNeasy kit and roughly 0.45 to 1 ug was reverse transcribed using random hexamers. TCRdb applied fastp at Q25 and MiXCR to the public reads, then kept only in-frame beta chains. Rows with one shared CDR3 protein collapse into an entry with the most common genes and DNA. This sample has 100,000 to 150,000 distinct CDR3 sequences in its table, and nearly 95% of those were observed once. In total, the top ten clones hold roughly 0.12% of the sample. The sequencing input was CD4+ T cells from PBMCs. The receptor set was obtained from a human donor in good health.

The rearrangement links TRBV27 to TRBJ1-2; D ambiguous. The V end was cut by 5 bases, the J end by 7 bases, with 11 bases between. CDR1 and CDR2 (germline): MNHEY, SMNVEV (reference sequence). CDR3 size: 12 residues. DNA for the CDR3: TGTGCCAGCAGTCCCTCCGTCGGTGGCTACACCTTC. Amino acids: CASSPSVGGYTF.

The chain recombines TRBV6-5 with TRBJ2-2, with 10 bases that match TRBD2. Germline values: CDR1 MNHEY, CDR2 SVGAGI. V lost 0 bases, J lost 1 base, and 2 bases stayed unmatched. The CDR3 consists of 17 residues. CDR3 amino acids: CASSYSRTSGNTGELFF. The CDR3 DNA follows: TGTGCCAGCAGTTACTCGAGGACTAGCGGGAACACCGGGGAGCTGTTTTTT.

V is TRBV2 and J is TRBJ2-5; 9 bases line up with TRBD2. Germline V gene sequence: CDR1 SNHLY, CDR2 FYNNEI. V lost 7 bases and J lost 4; bases outside the gene matches: 7. This CDR3 spans 14 amino acids. CDR3: CASNPSGTLETQYF. The CDR3 DNA reads TGTGCCAGCAACCCTAGCGGGACCCTAGAGACCCAGTACTTC.

This clonotype appeared once. This chain joins TRBV12-3 or TRBV12-4 and TRBJ2-7, with D unresolved. The CDR3 loop spans 16 amino acids. The V and J ends lost 2 bases and 7 bases respectively, with 21 bases between them. CDR3 nucleotides: TGTGCCAGCAGTTTACGTGGGTCCCGGGCCTCGGAGGAGCAGTACTTC. Its translation: CASSLRGSRASEEQYF.